The rows below give T cell receptor beta chains drawn from one sample of a study of PD-L1 blockade in urothelial cancer. The assay was immunoSEQ multiplex PCR, and TCRdb's table has in-frame clones only and misses some. The sample consists of roughly 100,000 clones, roughly 90% of them appearing once. The sample was PBMCs, taken around atezolizumab (anti-PD-L1) treatment. The receptors here all came from a woman of 80 years or more with urothelial cancer. The CDR3 runs from the conserved cysteine through the conserved F or W. The D gene is left open where the match is weak. Some rows mark clone size as missing; the rest say once, few, many or name a class of expanded clone.

d_gene: .; j_gene: TRBJ1-5; v_gene: TRBV15; abundance: few; CDR3aa: CATSRELRLNQPQHF; CDR3nt: TGTGCCACCAGCAGAGAACTACGACTCAATCAGCCCCAGCATTTT
d_gene: .; j_gene: TRBJ2-1; v_gene: TRBV7-9; abundance: .; CDR3aa: CASSSWALQRDEQFF; CDR3nt: TGTGCCAGCAGCTCATGGGCGCTCCAGAGGGATGAGCAGTTCTTC
d_gene: TRBD1; j_gene: TRBJ2-3; v_gene: TRBV2; abundance: .; CDR3aa: CASSARQGAADTQYF; CDR3nt: TGTGCCAGCAGTGCACGACAGGGGGCTGCAGATACGCAGTATTTT
d_gene: .; j_gene: TRBJ2-7; v_gene: TRBV4-1; abundance: .; CDR3aa: CASSQGEGGLYEQYF; CDR3nt: TGCGCCAGCAGCCAAGGGGAGGGGGGGCTCTACGAGCAGTACTTC
d_gene: .; j_gene: TRBJ1-5; v_gene: TRBV6-1; abundance: .; CDR3aa: CASSEAPGQPQHF; CDR3nt: TGTGCCAGCAGTGAAGCGCCCGGGCAGCCCCAGCATTTT
d_gene: .; j_gene: TRBJ2-3; v_gene: TRBV7-9; abundance: .; CDR3aa: CASSLLGGRDLSDTQYF; CDR3nt: TGTGCCAGCAGCTTACTGGGCGGGCGGGACCTTTCAGATACGCAGTATTTT
d_gene: TRBD1; j_gene: TRBJ1-4; v_gene: TRBV19; abundance: .; CDR3aa: CASRMTGTNEKLFF; CDR3nt: TGTGCCAGTAGGATGACAGGGACTAATGAAAAACTGTTTTTT
d_gene: .; j_gene: TRBJ2-1; v_gene: TRBV30; abundance: .; CDR3aa: CAWSVPLVYNEQFF; CDR3nt: TGTGCCTGGAGTGTACCTCTAGTCTACAATGAGCAGTTCTTC
d_gene: TRBD1; j_gene: TRBJ2-7; v_gene: TRBV6-1; abundance: few; CDR3aa: CALSGTGLHEQYF; CDR3nt: TGTGCCCTCTCCGGGACAGGGCTTCACGAGCAGTACTTC
d_gene: TRBD1; j_gene: TRBJ1-2; v_gene: TRBV9; abundance: .; CDR3aa: CASSPQGQGAGYGYTF; CDR3nt: TGTGCCAGCAGCCCTCAAGGTCAGGGGGCGGGATATGGCTACACCTTC
d_gene: .; j_gene: TRBJ1-1; v_gene: TRBV28; abundance: .; CDR3aa: CASSFAGREAFF; CDR3nt: TGTGCCAGCAGTTTTGCGGGACGTGAAGCTTTCTTT
d_gene: TRBD2; j_gene: TRBJ2-1; v_gene: TRBV10-1; abundance: .; CDR3aa: CASSPGLAGVDEQFF; CDR3nt: TGCGCCAGCAGCCCCGGACTAGCGGGAGTGGATGAGCAGTTCTTC
d_gene: .; j_gene: TRBJ1-1; v_gene: TRBV28; abundance: .; CDR3aa: CASRTANTEAFF; CDR3nt: TGTGCCAGCCGGACAGCGAACACTGAAGCTTTCTTT
d_gene: .; j_gene: TRBJ1-5; v_gene: TRBV10-3; abundance: .; CDR3aa: CAISEDTRDNQPQHF; CDR3nt: TGTGCCATCAGTGAGGACACCAGGGACAATCAGCCCCAGCATTTT
d_gene: .; j_gene: TRBJ2-3; v_gene: TRBV7-2; abundance: .; CDR3aa: CASSLMRVSTDTQYF; CDR3nt: TGTGCCAGCAGCTTAATGCGGGTGAGCACAGATACGCAGTATTTT
d_gene: TRBD1; j_gene: TRBJ2-1; v_gene: TRBV11-2; abundance: few; CDR3aa: CASSFNRGLYNEQFF; CDR3nt: TGTGCCAGCAGCTTCAACAGGGGGCTTTACAATGAGCAGTTCTTC
d_gene: .; j_gene: TRBJ2-5; v_gene: TRBV6-1; abundance: once; CDR3aa: CASSEVPRGTQYF; CDR3nt: TGTGCCAGCAGTGAAGTTCCAAGGGGGACCCAGTACTTC
d_gene: .; j_gene: TRBJ1-3; v_gene: TRBV7-3; abundance: .; CDR3aa: CASSLTWGVGNTIYF; CDR3nt: TGTGCCAGCAGCTTAACCTGGGGGGTTGGAAACACCATATATTTT
d_gene: .; j_gene: TRBJ2-5; v_gene: TRBV9; abundance: .; CDR3aa: CASSVGQGEETQYF; CDR3nt: TGTGCCAGCAGCGTAGGTCAGGGCGAGGAGACCCAGTACTTC
d_gene: .; j_gene: TRBJ1-1; v_gene: TRBV7-3; abundance: .; CDR3aa: CASSLHGENTEAFF; CDR3nt: TGTGCCAGCAGCCTTCATGGAGAGAACACTGAAGCTTTCTTT
d_gene: .; j_gene: TRBJ1-2; v_gene: TRBV5-4; abundance: once; CDR3aa: CASSPGGTYGYTF; CDR3nt: TGTGCCAGCAGCCCGGGTGGAACGTATGGCTACACCTTC
d_gene: TRBD1; j_gene: TRBJ1-2; v_gene: TRBV28; abundance: .; CDR3aa: CASSMTGTGGAPSGYTF; CDR3nt: TGTGCCAGCAGCATGACCGGGACAGGGGGCGCCCCGAGCGGCTACACCTTC
d_gene: TRBD1; j_gene: TRBJ2-3; v_gene: TRBV7-3; abundance: .; CDR3aa: CASSLGQGTDTQYF; CDR3nt: TGTGCCAGCAGCTTGGGACAGGGCACAGATACGCAGTATTTT
d_gene: TRBD1; j_gene: TRBJ2-3; v_gene: TRBV7-9; abundance: .; CDR3aa: CASRRGQGRTDTQYF; CDR3nt: TGTGCCAGCAGGCGAGGACAGGGCCGCACAGATACGCAGTATTTT
d_gene: TRBD1; j_gene: TRBJ2-1; v_gene: TRBV14; abundance: .; CDR3aa: CASSQEQGAYNEQFF; CDR3nt: TGTGCCAGCAGCCAAGAGCAGGGGGCCTACAATGAGCAGTTCTTC
d_gene: .; j_gene: TRBJ2-7; v_gene: TRBV25-1; abundance: .; CDR3aa: CASSEGHPDWEQYF; CDR3nt: TGTGCCAGCAGTGAGGGACATCCTGACTGGGAGCAGTACTTC
d_gene: .; j_gene: TRBJ2-7; v_gene: TRBV30; abundance: .; CDR3aa: CAGGGPGREQYF; CDR3nt: TGTGCCGGAGGAGGGCCGGGCCGCGAGCAGTACTTC
d_gene: .; j_gene: TRBJ2-3; v_gene: TRBV12-5; abundance: .; CDR3aa: CASGGGDHFTDTQYF; CDR3nt: TGTGCTAGTGGTGGAGGGGACCATTTCACAGATACGCAGTATTTT